The 2 T cell receptor beta chains below all came from one sample that was sequenced in a study of CD4 T cell repertoires in COVID-19. Here immunoSEQ multiplex PCR was the method, and the copy in TCRdb shows in-frame clones only, minus some. Here the sample spans tens of thousands of clones, about nine tenths being singletons. The memory T cells were sequenced right after ex vivo isolation, without culture. Source: central memory CD4+ T cells from blood, taken before the COVID-19 pandemic. The receptors derive from a human donor who had COVID-19.

The V and J genes are TRBV5-4 and TRBJ2-5; 12 bases fit TRBD2. The CDR3 has 15 residues. Germline V gene data show CDR1 as SGHNT and CDR2 as YYREEE (reference sequence). V dropped 4 bases and J dropped 5; count of bases not matched to a gene: 6. CDR3 bases: TGTGCCAGCAGCGCGACTAGCGGGAGTCCCGAGACCCAGTACTTC. This sequence encodes CASSATSGSPETQYF. Full variable domain (outside the CDR3, taken from reference TRBV5-4 and TRBJ2-5): ETGVTQSPTHLIKTRGQQVTLRCSSQSGHNTVSWYQQALGQGPQFIFQYYREEENGRGNFPPRFSGLQFPNYSSELNVNALELDDSALYLCASSATSGSPETQYFGPGTRLLVL.

The chain combines TRBV6-1 with TRBJ2-4; 9 bases line up with TRBD1. Germline assignment: CDR1 MNHNS and CDR2 SASEGT. The ends lost 6 bases at V and 8 bases at J; junction bases unmatched: 5. The length of the CDR3 is 13 residues. CDR3 sequence reads: CASRGTGWDIQYF. CDR3 DNA: TGTGCCAGCAGGGGGACAGGGTGGGACATTCAGTACTTC.